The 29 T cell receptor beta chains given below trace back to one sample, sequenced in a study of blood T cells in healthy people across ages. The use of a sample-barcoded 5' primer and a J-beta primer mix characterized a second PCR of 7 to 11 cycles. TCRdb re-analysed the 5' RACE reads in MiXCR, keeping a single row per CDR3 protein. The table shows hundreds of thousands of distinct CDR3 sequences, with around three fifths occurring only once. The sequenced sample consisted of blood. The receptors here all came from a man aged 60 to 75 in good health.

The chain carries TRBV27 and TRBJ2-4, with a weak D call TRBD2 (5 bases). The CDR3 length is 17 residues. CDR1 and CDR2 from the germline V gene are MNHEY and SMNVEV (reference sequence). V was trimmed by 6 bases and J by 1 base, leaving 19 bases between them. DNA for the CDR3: TGTGCCAGCAGCCCCGGGCAGAACCGAGGGGCCAAAAACATTCAGTACTTC. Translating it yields CASSPGQNRGAKNIQYF.

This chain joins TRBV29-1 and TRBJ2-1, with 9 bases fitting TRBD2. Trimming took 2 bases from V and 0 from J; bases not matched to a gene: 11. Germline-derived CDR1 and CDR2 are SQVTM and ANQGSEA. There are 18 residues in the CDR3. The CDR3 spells CSVESVVAGAFSYNEQFF. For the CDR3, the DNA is TGCAGCGTTGAATCGGTGGTAGCGGGGGCCTTCTCCTACAATGAGCAGTTCTTC.

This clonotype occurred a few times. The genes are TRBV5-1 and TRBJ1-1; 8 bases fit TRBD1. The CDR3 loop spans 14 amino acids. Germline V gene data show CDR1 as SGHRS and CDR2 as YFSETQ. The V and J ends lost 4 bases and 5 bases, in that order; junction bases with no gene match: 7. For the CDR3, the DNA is TGCGCCAGCAGCGGCAGGGGGCTTGGTACTGAAGCTTTCTTT. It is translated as CASSGRGLGTEAFF.

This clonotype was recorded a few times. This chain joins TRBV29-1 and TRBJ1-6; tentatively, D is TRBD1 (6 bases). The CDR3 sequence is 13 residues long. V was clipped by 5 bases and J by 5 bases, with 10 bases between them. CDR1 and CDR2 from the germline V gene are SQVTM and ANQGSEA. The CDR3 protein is CSVMDSNNSPLHF. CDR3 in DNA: TGCAGCGTTATGGACAGCAATAATTCACCCCTCCACTTT.

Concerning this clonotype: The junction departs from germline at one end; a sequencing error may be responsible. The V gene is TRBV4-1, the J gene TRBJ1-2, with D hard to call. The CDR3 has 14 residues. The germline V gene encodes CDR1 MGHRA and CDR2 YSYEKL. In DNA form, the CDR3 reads TGTGCCAGCAGCCAAGATGGGCGGAACTATGGCTACACCTTC. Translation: CASSQDGRNYGYTF.

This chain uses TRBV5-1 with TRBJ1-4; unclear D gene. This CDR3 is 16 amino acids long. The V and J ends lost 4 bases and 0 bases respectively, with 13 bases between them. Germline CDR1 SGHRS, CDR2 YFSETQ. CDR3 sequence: CASSQTVGATNEKLFF. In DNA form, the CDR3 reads TGCGCCAGCAGCCAAACAGTGGGAGCAACTAATGAAAAACTGTTTTTT.

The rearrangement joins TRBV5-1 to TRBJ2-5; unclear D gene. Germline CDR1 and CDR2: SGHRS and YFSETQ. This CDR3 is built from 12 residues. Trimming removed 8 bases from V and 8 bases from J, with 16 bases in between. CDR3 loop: CARPWDWATQYF. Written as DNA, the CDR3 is TGCGCCAGACCCTGGGATTGGGCCACCCAGTACTTC.

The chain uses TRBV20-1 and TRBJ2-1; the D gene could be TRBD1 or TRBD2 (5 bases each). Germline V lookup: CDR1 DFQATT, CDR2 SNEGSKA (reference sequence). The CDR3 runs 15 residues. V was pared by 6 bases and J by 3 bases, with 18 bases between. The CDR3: CSAPGTFTYYNEQFF. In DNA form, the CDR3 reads TGCAGTGCGCCCGGGACCTTTACTTACTACAATGAGCAGTTCTTC.

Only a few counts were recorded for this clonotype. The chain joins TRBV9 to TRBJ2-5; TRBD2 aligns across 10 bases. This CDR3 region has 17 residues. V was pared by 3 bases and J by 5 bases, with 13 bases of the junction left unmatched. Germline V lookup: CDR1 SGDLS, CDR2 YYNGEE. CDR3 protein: CASSDVAGSGGYETQYF. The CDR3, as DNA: TGTGCCAGCAGCGACGTCGCCGGTAGCGGGGGGTATGAGACCCAGTACTTC.

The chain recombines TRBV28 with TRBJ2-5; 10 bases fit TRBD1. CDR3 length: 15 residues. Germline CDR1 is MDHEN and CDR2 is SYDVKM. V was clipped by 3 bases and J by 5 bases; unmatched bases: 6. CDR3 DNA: TGTGCCAGCAGTTTCAGGGACAGGGGCATGGAGACCCAGTACTTC. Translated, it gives CASSFRDRGMETQYF.

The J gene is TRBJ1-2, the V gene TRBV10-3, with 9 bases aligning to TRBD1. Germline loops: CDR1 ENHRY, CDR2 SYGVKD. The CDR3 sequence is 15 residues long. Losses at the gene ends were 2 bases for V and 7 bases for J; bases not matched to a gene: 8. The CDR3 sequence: CAISETDRGVRGYTF. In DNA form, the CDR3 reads TGTGCCATCAGTGAGACCGACAGGGGGGTTCGTGGCTACACCTTC.

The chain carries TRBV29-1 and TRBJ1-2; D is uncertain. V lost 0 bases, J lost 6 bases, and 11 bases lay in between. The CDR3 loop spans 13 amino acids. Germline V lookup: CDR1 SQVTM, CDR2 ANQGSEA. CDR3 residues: CSVEDRAADGYTF. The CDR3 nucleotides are TGCAGCGTTGAAGATCGGGCCGCGGATGGCTACACCTTC.

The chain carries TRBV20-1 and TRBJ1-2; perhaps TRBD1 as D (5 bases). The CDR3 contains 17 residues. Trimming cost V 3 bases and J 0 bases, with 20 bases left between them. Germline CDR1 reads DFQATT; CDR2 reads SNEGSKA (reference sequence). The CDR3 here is CSASDTGTPLTNYGYTF. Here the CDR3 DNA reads TGCAGTGCTAGCGACACGGGGACTCCCCTAACTAACTATGGCTACACCTTC.

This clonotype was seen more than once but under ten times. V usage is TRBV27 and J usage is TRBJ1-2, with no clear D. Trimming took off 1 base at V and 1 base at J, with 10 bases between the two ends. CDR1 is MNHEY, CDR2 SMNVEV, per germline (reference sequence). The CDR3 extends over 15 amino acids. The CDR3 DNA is TGTGCCAGCAGTTTATTAGCCATGGGTAACTATGGCTACACCTTC. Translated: CASSLLAMGNYGYTF.

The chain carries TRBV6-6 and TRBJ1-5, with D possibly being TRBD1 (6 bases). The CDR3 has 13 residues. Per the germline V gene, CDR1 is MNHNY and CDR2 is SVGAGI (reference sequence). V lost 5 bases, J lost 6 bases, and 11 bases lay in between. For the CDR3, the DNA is TGTGCCAGCAGTAAGGGCAGGGGTCAGCCCCAGCATTTT. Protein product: CASSKGRGQPQHF.

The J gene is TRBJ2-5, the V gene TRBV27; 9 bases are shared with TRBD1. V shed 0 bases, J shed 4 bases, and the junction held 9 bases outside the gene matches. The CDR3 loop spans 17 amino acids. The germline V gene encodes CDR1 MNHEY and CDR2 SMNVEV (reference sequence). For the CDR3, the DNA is TGTGCCAGCAGTTTATCGGGATTACAGGGGGCGGGAGAGACCCAGTACTTC. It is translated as CASSLSGLQGAGETQYF.

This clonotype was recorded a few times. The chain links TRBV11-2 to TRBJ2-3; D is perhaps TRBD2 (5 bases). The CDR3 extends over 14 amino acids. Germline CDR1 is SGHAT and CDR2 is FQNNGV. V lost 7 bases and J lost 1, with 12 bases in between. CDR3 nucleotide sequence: TGTGCCAGCACCCCCGGGGAGCGCACAGATACGCAGTATTTT. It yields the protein CASTPGERTDTQYF.

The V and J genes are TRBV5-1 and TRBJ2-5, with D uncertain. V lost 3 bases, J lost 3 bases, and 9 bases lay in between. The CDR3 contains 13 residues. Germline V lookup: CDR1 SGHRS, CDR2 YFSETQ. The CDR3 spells CASSSNQEETQYF. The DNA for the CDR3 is TGCGCCAGCAGCTCCAACCAAGAAGAGACCCAGTACTTC.

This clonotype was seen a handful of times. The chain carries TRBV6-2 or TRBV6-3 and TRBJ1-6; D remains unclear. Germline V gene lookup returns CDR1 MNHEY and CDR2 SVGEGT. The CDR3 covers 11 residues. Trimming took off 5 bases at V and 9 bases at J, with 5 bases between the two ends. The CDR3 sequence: CASSTSSPLHF. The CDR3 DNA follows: TGTGCCAGCAGTACGAGTTCACCCCTCCACTTT.

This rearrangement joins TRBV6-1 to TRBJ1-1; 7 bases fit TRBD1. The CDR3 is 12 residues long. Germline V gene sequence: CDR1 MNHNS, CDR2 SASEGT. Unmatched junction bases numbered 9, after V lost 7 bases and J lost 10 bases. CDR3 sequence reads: CASTRRDSAAFF. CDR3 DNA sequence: TGTGCCAGCACAAGGAGGGACAGCGCAGCTTTCTTT.

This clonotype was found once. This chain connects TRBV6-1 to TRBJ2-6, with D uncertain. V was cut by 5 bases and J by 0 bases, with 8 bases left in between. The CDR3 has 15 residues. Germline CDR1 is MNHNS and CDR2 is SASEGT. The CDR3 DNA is TGTGCCAGCAGTCAGAAATACTCTGGGGCCAACGTCCTGACTTTC. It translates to CASSQKYSGANVLTF.

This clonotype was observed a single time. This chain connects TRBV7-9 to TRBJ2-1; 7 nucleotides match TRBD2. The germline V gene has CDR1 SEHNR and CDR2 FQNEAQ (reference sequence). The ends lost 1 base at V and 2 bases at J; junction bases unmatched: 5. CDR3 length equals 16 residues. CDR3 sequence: CASSLDVGGTYNEQFF. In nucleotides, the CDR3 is TGTGCCAGCAGCTTAGACGTCGGGGGGACCTACAATGAGCAGTTCTTC. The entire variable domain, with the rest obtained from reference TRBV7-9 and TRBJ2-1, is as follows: DTGVSQNPRHKITKRGQNVTFRCDPISEHNRLYWYRQTLGQGPEFLTYFQNEAQLEKSRLLSDRFSAERPKGSFSTLEIQRTEQGDSAMYLCASSLDVGGTYNEQFFGPGTRLTVL.

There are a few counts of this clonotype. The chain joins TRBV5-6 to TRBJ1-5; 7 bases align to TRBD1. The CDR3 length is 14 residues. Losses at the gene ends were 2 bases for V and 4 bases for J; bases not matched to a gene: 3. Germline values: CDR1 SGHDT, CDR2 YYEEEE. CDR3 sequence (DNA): TGTGCCAGCAGCTTCGGGACAGCTAATCAGCCCCAGCATTTT. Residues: CASSFGTANQPQHF. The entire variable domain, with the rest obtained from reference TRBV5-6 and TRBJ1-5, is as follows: DAGVTQSPTHLIKTRGQQVTLRCSPKSGHDTVSWYQQALGQGPQFIFQYYEEEERQRGNFPDRFSGHQFPNYSSELNVNALLLGDSALYLCASSFGTANQPQHFGDGTRLSIL.

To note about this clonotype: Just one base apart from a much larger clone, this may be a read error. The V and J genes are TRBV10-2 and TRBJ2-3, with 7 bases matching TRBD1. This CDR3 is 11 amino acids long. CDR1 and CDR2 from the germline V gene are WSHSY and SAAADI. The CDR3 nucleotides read TGCACCAGCGTAGGGGGCGGAGTGCAGTATTTT. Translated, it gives CTSVGGGVQYF.

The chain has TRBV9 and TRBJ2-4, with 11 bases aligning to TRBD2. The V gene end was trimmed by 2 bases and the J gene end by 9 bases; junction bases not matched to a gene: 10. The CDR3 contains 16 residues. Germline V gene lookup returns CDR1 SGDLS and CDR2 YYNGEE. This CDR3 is CASSVSGTSGRGIQYF. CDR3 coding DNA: TGTGCCAGCAGCGTTAGTGGAACTAGCGGGAGAGGCATTCAGTACTTC. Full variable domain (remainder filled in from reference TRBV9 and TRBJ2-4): DSGVTQTPKHLITATGQRVTLRCSPRSGDLSVYWYQQSLDQGLQFLIQYYNGEERAKGNILERFSAQQFPDLHSELNLSSLELGDSALYFCASSVSGTSGRGIQYFGAGTRLSVL.

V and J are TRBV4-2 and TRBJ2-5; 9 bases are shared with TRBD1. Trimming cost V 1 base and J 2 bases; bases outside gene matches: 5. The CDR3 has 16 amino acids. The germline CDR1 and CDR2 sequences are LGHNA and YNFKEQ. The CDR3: CASSQAFGTGQETQYF. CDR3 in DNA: TGTGCCAGCAGCCAAGCCTTCGGGACAGGGCAAGAGACCCAGTACTTC.

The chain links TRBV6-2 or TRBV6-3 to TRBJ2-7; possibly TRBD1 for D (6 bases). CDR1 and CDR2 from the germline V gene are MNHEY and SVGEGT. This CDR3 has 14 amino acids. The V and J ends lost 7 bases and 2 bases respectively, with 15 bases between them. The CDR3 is CASTKGGPPYEQYF. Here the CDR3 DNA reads TGTGCCAGCACCAAAGGGGGTCCCCCCTACGAGCAGTACTTC.

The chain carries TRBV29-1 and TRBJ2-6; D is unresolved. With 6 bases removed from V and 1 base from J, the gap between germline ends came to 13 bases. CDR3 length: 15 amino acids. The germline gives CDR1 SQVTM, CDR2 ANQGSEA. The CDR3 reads CSVYLSGSGANVLTF. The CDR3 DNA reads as TGCAGCGTCTACCTTAGTGGATCTGGGGCCAACGTCCTGACTTTC.

CDR3 sequence (DNA): TGTGCCAGCACAATAAATATTCGGGGCAGAACTAACTATGGCTACACCTTC. Its protein is CASTINIRGRTNYGYTF. The chain is built from TRBV12-3 or TRBV12-4 and TRBJ1-2, with D maybe TRBD1 (5 bases). CDR3 size: 17 residues. The V end was cut by 7 bases, the J end by 0 bases, with 21 bases between.